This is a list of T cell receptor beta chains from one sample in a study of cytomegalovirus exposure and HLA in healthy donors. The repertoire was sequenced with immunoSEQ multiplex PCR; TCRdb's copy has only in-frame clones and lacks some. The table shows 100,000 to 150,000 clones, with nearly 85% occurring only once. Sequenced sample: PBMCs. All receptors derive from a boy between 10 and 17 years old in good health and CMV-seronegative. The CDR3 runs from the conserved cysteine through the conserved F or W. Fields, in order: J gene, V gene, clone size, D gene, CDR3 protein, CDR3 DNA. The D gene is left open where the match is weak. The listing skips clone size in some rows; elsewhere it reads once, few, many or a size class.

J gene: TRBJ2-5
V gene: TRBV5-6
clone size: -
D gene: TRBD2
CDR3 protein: CASSYTGRTETQYF
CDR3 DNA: TGTGCCAGCAGCTATACCGGGAGGACGGAGACCCAGTACTTC

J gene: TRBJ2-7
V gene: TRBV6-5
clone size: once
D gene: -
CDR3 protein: CASSYRGDEQYF
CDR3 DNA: TGTGCCAGCAGTTACCGGGGAGACGAGCAGTACTTC

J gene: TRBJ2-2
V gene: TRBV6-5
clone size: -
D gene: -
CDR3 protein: CASSHTGNVAGELFF
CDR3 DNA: TGTGCCAGCAGCCACACAGGGAACGTGGCCGGGGAGCTGTTTTTT

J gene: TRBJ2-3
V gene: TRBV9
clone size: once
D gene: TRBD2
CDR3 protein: CASSPQRGRVGADTQYF
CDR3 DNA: TGTGCCAGCAGCCCCCAACGAGGGAGGGTAGGAGCAGATACGCAGTATTTT

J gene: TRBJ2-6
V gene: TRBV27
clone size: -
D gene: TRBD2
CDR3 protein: CASSLRTSGRAKAPGANVLTF
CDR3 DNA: TGTGCCAGCAGTCTTCGGACTAGCGGGAGGGCCAAAGCGCCTGGGGCCAACGTCCTGACTTTC

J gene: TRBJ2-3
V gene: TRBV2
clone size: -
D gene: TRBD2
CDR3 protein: CASSGEGTHTDTQYF
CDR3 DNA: TGTGCCAGCAGTGGGGAGGGCACCCACACAGATACGCAGTATTTT

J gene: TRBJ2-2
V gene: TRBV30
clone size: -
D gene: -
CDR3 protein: CAWTDNPGELFF
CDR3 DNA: TGTGCCTGGACCGACAACCCCGGGGAGCTGTTTTTT

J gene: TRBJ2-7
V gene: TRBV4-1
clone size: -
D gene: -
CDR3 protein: CASSQPDGGTYEQYF
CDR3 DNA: TGCGCCAGCAGCCAACCCGATGGGGGGACTTACGAGCAGTACTTC

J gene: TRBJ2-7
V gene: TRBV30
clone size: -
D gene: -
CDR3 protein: CAWSFQAYEQYF
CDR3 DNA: TGTGCCTGGAGTTTCCAGGCCTACGAGCAGTACTTC

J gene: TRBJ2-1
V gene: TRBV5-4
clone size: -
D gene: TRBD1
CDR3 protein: CASEASYRDRSYNEQFF
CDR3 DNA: TGTGCCAGCGAGGCCTCGTACCGGGACAGATCCTACAATGAGCAGTTCTTC

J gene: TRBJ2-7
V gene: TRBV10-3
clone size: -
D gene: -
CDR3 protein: CATSNPLPGSYEQYF
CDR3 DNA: TGTGCCACCTCCAATCCCCTGCCGGGGTCCTACGAGCAGTACTTC

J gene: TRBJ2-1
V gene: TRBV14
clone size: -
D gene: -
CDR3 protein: CASSQILLADYNEQFF
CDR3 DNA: TGTGCCAGCAGCCAGATATTACTAGCTGACTACAATGAGCAGTTCTTC

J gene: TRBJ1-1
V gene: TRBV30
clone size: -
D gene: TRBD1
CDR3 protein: CAWSVTGGGNTEAFF
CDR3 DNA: TGTGCCTGGAGTGTCACAGGGGGGGGGAACACTGAAGCTTTCTTT

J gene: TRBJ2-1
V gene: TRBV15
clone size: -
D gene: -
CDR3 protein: CATSRSLALPNEQFF
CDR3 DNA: TGTGCCACCAGCAGAAGTCTAGCGCTCCCCAATGAGCAGTTCTTC

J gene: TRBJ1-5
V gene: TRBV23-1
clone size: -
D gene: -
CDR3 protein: CASSQEGPHPQHF
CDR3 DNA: TGCGCCAGCAGTCAGGAGGGCCCCCACCCCCAGCATTTT

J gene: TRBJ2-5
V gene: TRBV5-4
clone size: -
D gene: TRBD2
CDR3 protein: CAVLWGGQETQYF
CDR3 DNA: TGTGCCGTCTTATGGGGGGGCCAAGAGACCCAGTACTTC

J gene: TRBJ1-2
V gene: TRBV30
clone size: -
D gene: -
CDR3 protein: CAWSVYSSNYGYTF
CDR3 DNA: TGTGCCTGGAGTGTATACAGTTCTAACTATGGCTACACCTTC

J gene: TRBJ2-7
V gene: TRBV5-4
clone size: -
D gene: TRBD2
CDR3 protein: CASSHESGRALQYF
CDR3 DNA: TGTGCCAGCAGCCACGAAAGCGGGAGGGCCTTGCAGTACTTC

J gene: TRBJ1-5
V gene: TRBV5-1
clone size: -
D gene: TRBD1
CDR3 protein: CASSAGTGSQPQHF
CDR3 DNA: TGCGCCAGCAGCGCAGGGACAGGGAGTCAGCCCCAGCATTTT

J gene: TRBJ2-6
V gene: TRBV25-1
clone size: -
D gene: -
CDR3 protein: CASSAQESSGANVLTF
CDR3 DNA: TGTGCCAGCAGTGCTCAGGAAAGCTCTGGGGCCAACGTCCTGACTTTC

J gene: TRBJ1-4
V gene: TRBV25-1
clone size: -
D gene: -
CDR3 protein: CASSPEVGRAIEKLFF
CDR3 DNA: TGTGCCAGCAGCCCCGAGGTCGGCAGGGCAATAGAAAAACTGTTTTTT

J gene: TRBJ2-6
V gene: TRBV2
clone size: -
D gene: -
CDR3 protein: CASSVRVSANVLTF
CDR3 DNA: TGTGCCAGCAGTGTCAGGGTTTCGGCCAACGTCCTGACTTTC

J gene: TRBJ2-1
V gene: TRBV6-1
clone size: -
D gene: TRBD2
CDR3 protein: CASSDREAGESSYNEQFF
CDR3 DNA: TGTGCCAGCAGTGACCGAGAAGCGGGAGAAAGCTCCTACAATGAGCAGTTCTTC

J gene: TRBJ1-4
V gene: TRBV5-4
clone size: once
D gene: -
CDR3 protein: CASSPGSATNEKLFF
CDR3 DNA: TGTGCCAGCAGCCCCGGGAGTGCAACTAATGAAAAACTGTTTTTT

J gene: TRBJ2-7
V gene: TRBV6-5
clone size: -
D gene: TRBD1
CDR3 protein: CASRTGQGSSYEQYF
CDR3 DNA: TGTGCCAGCAGGACGGGACAGGGAAGCTCCTACGAGCAGTACTTC

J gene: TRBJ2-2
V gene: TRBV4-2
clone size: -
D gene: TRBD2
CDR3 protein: CASSRAGKVGELFF
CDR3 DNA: TGTGCCAGCAGCAGAGCGGGAAAGGTCGGGGAGCTGTTTTTT

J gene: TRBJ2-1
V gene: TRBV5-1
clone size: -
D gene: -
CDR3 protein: CASSLGDRQPDEQFF
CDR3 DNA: TGCGCCAGCAGCTTGGGAGATAGACAGCCGGATGAGCAGTTCTTC

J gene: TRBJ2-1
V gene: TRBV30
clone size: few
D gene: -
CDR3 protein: CAWSGGYNEQFF
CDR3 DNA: TGTGCCTGGAGCGGAGGATACAATGAGCAGTTCTTC

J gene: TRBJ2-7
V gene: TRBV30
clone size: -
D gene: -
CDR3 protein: CAWSDTEGSYEQYF
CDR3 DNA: TGTGCCTGGAGCGATACCGAGGGCTCCTACGAGCAGTACTTC

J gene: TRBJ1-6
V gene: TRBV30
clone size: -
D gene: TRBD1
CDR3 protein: CAWSEPVTGKNSPLHF
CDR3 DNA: TGTGCCTGGAGCGAACCAGTGACAGGGAAGAATTCACCCCTCCACTTT

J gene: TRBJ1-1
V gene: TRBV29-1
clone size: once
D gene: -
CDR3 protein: CSASRGNTEAFF
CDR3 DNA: TGCAGCGCTTCCAGGGGCAACACTGAAGCTTTCTTT

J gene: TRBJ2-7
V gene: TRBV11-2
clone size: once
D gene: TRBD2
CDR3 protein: CASSFGTSGEGEQYF
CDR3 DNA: TGTGCCAGCAGCTTCGGGACTAGCGGTGAAGGCGAGCAGTACTTC

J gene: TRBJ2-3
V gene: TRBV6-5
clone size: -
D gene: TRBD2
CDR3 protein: CASSYSVAGGRDTQYF
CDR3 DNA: TGTGCCAGCAGTTACTCGGTGGCGGGGGGCCGGGATACGCAGTATTTT

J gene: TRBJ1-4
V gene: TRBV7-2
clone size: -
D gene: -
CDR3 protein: CASSPTSEGVDEKLFF
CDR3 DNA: TGTGCCAGCAGCCCAACGTCGGAGGGAGTAGATGAAAAACTGTTTTTT

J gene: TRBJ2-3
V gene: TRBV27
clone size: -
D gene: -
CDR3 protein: CASRRLGSSPTDTQYF
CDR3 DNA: TGTGCCAGCAGAAGACTAGGATCCTCCCCCACAGATACGCAGTATTTT

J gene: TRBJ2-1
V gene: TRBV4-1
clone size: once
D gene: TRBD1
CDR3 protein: CASSQVTGQGALNEQFF
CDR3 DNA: TGCGCCAGCAGCCAAGTTACGGGACAGGGGGCCCTCAATGAGCAGTTCTTC

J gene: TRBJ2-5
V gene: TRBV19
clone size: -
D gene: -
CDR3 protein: CASSQRETQYF
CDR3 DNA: TGTGCCAGTAGTCAACGGGAGACCCAGTACTTC

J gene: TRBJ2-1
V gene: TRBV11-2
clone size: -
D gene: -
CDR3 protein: CASSLDRQGMIWSYNEQFF
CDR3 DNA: TGTGCCAGCAGCTTAGATCGGCAGGGTATGATATGGTCATACAATGAGCAGTTCTTC

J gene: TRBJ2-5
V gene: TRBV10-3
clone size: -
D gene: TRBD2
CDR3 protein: CAISESVAGNQETQYF
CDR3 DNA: TGTGCCATCAGTGAGTCGGTAGCGGGAAATCAAGAGACCCAGTACTTC

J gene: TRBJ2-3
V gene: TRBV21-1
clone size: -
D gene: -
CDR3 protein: CASSKAVSSGGWSTDTQYF
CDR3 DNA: TGTGCCAGCAGCAAAGCAGTTTCTTCAGGGGGATGGAGCACAGATACGCAGTATTTT

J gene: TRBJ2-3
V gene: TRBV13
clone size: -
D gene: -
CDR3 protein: CASSLFSAPSTDTQYF
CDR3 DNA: TGTGCCAGCAGCTTATTCAGCGCTCCAAGCACAGATACGCAGTATTTT

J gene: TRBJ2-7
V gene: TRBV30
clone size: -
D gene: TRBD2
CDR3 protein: CAWGFVAGGPHEQYF
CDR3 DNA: TGTGCCTGGGGGTTTGTAGCGGGAGGCCCCCACGAGCAGTACTTC